This T cell receptor (beta chain) was profiled in a study of OX40 agonist ivuxolimab in advanced cancers. Study-wide context: Ivuxolimab is a fully human IgG2 antibody that activates OX40 (CD134). Patients received intravenous ivuxolimab every 2 weeks at 0.01 to 10 mg/kg. Findings of the study overall: The study found that CD8+ T cells averaged more expanded clones than CD4+.

Deletions cut 8 bases from V and 1 base from J, with 12 bases between. Per germline, CDR1 MNHNS and CDR2 SASEGT. The CDR3 loop spans 13 amino acids. Here immunoSEQ multiplex PCR was the method, and the copy in TCRdb shows in-frame clones only, minus some. The data show roughly 76,000 clones, 84% seen once. To note about this clone: Its target is unknown.

The chain carries TRBV6-1 and TRBJ2-7; no clear D. The sequence was collected from an adult with an advanced solid tumor such as melanoma, head and neck, liver or kidney cancer. The source material was CD4+ or CD8+ T cells sorted from blood, sampled in a trial of the OX40 agonist ivuxolimab. CDR3 loop: CASHVPGSYEQYF. In DNA, the CDR3 is TGTGCCAGCCATGTTCCGGGTTCCTACGAGCAGTACTTC.